Following are 3 T cell receptor beta chains from one sample sequenced in a study of T cell responses to AZD1222 COVID-19 vaccine. Generated by immunoSEQ multiplex PCR, the TCRdb table keeps only in-frame clones and is missing some. Of more than 95,000 clones in the sample, 70% to 90% were seen once. Material: peripheral blood, obtained on day 0 of AZD1222 vaccination. The receptors shown here come from an adult in good health.

This chain connects TRBV2 to TRBJ2-4, with a possible D match to TRBD2 (6 bases). CDR3 size: 13 residues. V shed 9 bases and J shed 4 bases, with 13 bases lying between them. CDR1 is SNHLY and CDR2 is FYNNEI in the germline V gene. This CDR3 is CARGGTSKNIQYF. In DNA, the CDR3 is TGTGCCAGAGGCGGGACGTCGAAAAACATTCAGTACTTC. The entire variable domain, with the rest obtained from reference TRBV2 and TRBJ2-4, is as follows: EPEVTQTPSHQVTQMGQEVILRCVPISNHLYFYWYRQILGQKVEFLVSFYNNEISEKSEIFDDQFSVERPDGSNFTLKIRSTKLEDSAMYFCARGGTSKNIQYFGAGTRLSVL.

The J gene is TRBJ1-2, the V gene TRBV6-5; 9 bases match TRBD1. Unmatched junction bases numbered 5, after V lost 3 bases and J lost 3 bases. CDR1 is MNHEY and CDR2 is SVGAGI in the germline V gene. The CDR3 contains 15 residues. The CDR3 region is CASSYAQGAYYGYTF. The CDR3 nucleotides are TGTGCCAGCAGTTATGCACAGGGGGCCTACTATGGCTACACCTTC.

This chain joins TRBV27 and TRBJ1-1, with D possibly TRBD1 on 6 matching bases. V lost 5 bases to trimming and J lost 8 bases, with 15 bases between them. The CDR3 spans 13 residues. CDR1 is MNHEY, CDR2 SMNVEV, per germline (reference sequence). This CDR3 reads CASSPTTGTEAFF. The CDR3, as DNA: TGTGCCAGCAGTCCAACAACAGGGACCGAAGCTTTCTTT.